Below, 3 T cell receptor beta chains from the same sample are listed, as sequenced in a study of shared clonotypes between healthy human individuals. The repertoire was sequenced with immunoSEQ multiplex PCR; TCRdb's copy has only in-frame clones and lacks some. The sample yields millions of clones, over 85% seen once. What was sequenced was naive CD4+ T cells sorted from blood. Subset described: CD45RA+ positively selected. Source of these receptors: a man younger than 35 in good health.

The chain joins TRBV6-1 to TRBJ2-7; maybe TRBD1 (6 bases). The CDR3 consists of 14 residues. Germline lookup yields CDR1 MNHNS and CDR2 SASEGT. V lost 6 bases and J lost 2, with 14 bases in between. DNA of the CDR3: TGTGCCAGCAGGACCGGGACAAACACCTACGAGCAGTACTTC. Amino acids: CASRTGTNTYEQYF.

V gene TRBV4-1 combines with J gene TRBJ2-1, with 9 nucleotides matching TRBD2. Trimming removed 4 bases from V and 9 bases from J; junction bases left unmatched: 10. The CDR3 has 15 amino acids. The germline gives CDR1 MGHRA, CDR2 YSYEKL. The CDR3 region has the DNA TGCGCCAGCAGCCCCGAAGGCGGGAGGGCCGTTGAGCAGTTCTTC. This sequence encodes CASSPEGGRAVEQFF.

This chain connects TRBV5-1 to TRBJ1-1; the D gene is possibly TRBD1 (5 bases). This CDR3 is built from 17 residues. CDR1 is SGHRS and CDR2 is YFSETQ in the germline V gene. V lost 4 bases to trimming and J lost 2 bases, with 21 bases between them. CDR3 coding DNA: TGCGCCAGCAGCCCCGGGACCGTAGTAGGGGTTAACACTGAAGCTTTCTTT. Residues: CASSPGTVVGVNTEAFF.